Each of the 19 T cell receptor beta chains below was sequenced from the same sample in a study of cytomegalovirus exposure and HLA in healthy donors. The PCR made use of 60 Vbeta and 13 Jbeta primers. Clones were sequenced by immunoSEQ multiplex PCR, and TCRdb holds only the in-frame ones, with some missing. The data hold roughly 150,000 clones, with roughly four fifths observed a single time. The sequenced material came from PBMCs. These receptors were collected from a female donor in good health and CMV-seronegative.

The rearrangement uses TRBV18 and TRBJ2-5; no clear D gene. Trimming left V 3 bases short and J 5 bases short, with 7 bases between. Germline-derived CDR1 and CDR2 are KGHSH and LQKENI. The CDR3 is made up of 12 amino acids. The CDR3 DNA reads TGTGCCAGCTCACCCGCCGGGGAGACCCAGTACTTC. It yields the protein CASSPAGETQYF.

The chain combines TRBV5-1 with TRBJ2-7; 7 nucleotides agree with TRBD1. This CDR3 is built from 18 residues. The germline CDR1 and CDR2 sequences are SGHRS and YFSETQ. The ends lost 4 bases at V and 2 bases at J; junction bases unmatched: 18. DNA for the CDR3: TGCGCCAGCAGCCGACTACCTCGGTCAACAGGGGATACCTACGAGCAGTACTTC. Translation gives CASSRLPRSTGDTYEQYF.

The rearrangement joins TRBV6-4 to TRBJ1-6, with TRBD1 matching 9 bases. The CDR3 has 15 residues. Germline-derived CDR1 and CDR2 are MRHNA and SNTAGT. The junction had 7 bases not matched to a gene; V was cut back by 6 bases and J by 7 bases. The CDR3 DNA reads TGTGCCAGCAGCCGGGACAGGGCAATGAATTCACCCCTCCACTTT. Translating gives CASSRDRAMNSPLHF.

The chain uses TRBV27 and TRBJ2-5; D is possibly TRBD2 (5 bases). The tail of the sequence fits TRBJ2-7 better, so the J call may be wrong. Germline CDR1 and CDR2: MNHEY and SMNVEV (reference sequence). The CDR3 sequence is 16 residues long. The DNA for the CDR3 is TGTGCCAGCAGTTTGAGGACTTACCCGAGTAACAACGAGCAGTACTTC. Encoded protein: CASSLRTYPSNNEQYF.

The gene calls are TRBV7-3 and TRBJ2-2, with TRBD2 identical over 9 bases. Trimming cost V 4 bases and J 6 bases; bases outside gene matches: 6. Germline V lookup: CDR1 SGHTA, CDR2 FQGTGA. This CDR3 is built from 15 residues. CDR3 nucleotides: TGTGCCAGCAGCTCCCTAGCGGGATCCCCCGGGGAGCTGTTTTTT. Translated, it gives CASSSLAGSPGELFF.

The chain employs TRBV11-3 and TRBJ2-5, with TRBD2 matching over 7 bases. J lost 1 base, V lost 1 base, and 0 bases had no gene match. The germline V gene encodes CDR1 SGHNT and CDR2 YENEEA. The CDR3 runs to 14 residues. As DNA, the CDR3 is TGTGCCAGCAGCTTAGGCGGGAGCCAAGAGACCCAGTACTTC. Translation: CASSLGGSQETQYF.

The chain recombines TRBV7-2 with TRBJ2-7; 8 bases fit TRBD1. Trimming took 5 bases from V and 0 from J; bases not matched to a gene: 9. CDR3 size: 16 residues. Per the germline V gene, CDR1 is SGHTA and CDR2 is FQGNSA. The CDR3 DNA is TGTGCCAGCAGCCTCGACAGGGGATCGGGCTCCTACGAGCAGTACTTC. This sequence encodes CASSLDRGSGSYEQYF.

This clone appeared a few times. The V gene is TRBV28, the J gene TRBJ1-5; weak D call: TRBD1 (5 bases). The germline CDR1 and CDR2 sequences are MDHEN and SYDVKM. The CDR3 covers 15 residues. The ends were cut back, 3 bases at V and 1 base at J, with 10 bases in the middle. CDR3 in amino acids: CASSLIRGSNQPQHF. Here the CDR3 DNA reads TGTGCCAGCAGTTTGATACGGGGGAGCAATCAGCCCCAGCATTTT. The complete variable domain, with remaining parts taken from reference TRBV28 and TRBJ1-5, reads DVKVTQSSRYLVKRTGEKVFLECVQDMDHENMFWYRQDPGLGLRLIYFSYDVKMKEKGDIPEGYSVSREKKERFSLILESASTNQTSMYLCASSLIRGSNQPQHFGDGTRLSIL.

The sample holds a few counts of this clone. This chain joins TRBV14 and TRBJ1-1, with 7 bases matching TRBD1. This CDR3 has 13 residues. CDR1 is SGHDN and CDR2 is FVKESK in the germline V gene. J lost 12 bases, V lost 0 bases, and 7 bases had no gene match. The CDR3: CASSQDQGGRTFF. CDR3 DNA sequence: TGTGCCAGCAGCCAAGATCAAGGGGGCCGGACTTTCTTT.

The J gene is TRBJ2-1, the V gene TRBV6-1; D uncertain. CDR1 is MNHNS, CDR2 SASEGT, per germline. The V gene lost 4 bases and the J gene lost 6 bases, with 19 bases spanning the gap. The CDR3 has 16 residues. The CDR3 DNA sequence: TGTGCCAGCAGTGCGACAATCGACGGCAGGATCAATGAGCAGTTCTTC. Its protein is CASSATIDGRINEQFF.

This clone was picked up a small number of times. The J gene is TRBJ1-2, the V gene TRBV6-4; 10 nucleotides agree with TRBD1. The CDR3 length is 15 residues. Germline lookup yields CDR1 MRHNA and CDR2 SNTAGT. The V and J ends lost 5 bases and 4 bases, in that order; junction bases with no gene match: 7. CDR3 sequence reads: CASSLRGQGLYGYTF. In DNA form, the CDR3 reads TGTGCCAGCAGTTTACGGGGACAGGGGCTCTATGGCTACACCTTC.

This chain uses TRBV18 with TRBJ2-7; possible D gene TRBD1, 6 bases. The CDR3 contains 13 residues. Trimming took 3 bases from V and 5 from J, leaving 11 bases between them. The V gene's germline CDR1 is KGHSH and CDR2 LQKENI. CDR3 bases: TGTGCCAGCTCACCCCTGGGGGCTAACGAGCAGTACTTC. Translation: CASSPLGANEQYF.

The chain carries TRBV9 and TRBJ2-7; 9 bases agree with TRBD1. Germline lookup yields CDR1 SGDLS and CDR2 YYNGEE. V shed 3 bases and J 0 bases; nucleotides not matched to a gene: 1. This CDR3 spans 14 amino acids. The CDR3 here is CASSGQGGSYEQYF. CDR3 coding DNA: TGTGCCAGCAGCGGACAGGGGGGCTCCTACGAGCAGTACTTC.

As to this clone: A junction end diverges from the germline sequence, so it may reflect a read error. The J gene is TRBJ2-7, the V gene TRBV4-1; TRBD2 aligns across 10 bases. CDR1 and CDR2 (germline): MGHRA, YSYEKL. The CDR3 is 18 residues long. This CDR3 is CVSSQGTSGGARQYEQYF. Written as DNA, the CDR3 is TGCGTCAGCAGCCAAGGCACCAGCGGGGGGGCTCGACAGTACGAGCAGTACTTC.

The V call is TRBV5-1, the J call TRBJ1-6; D not certain. The V and J ends lost 5 bases and 9 bases respectively, with 18 bases between them. CDR3 length equals 15 residues. Germline loops: CDR1 SGHRS, CDR2 YFSETQ. CDR3 in DNA: TGCGCCAGCAGTTACGAGGGTAATTCGGGTTCACCCCTCCACTTT. It specifies CASSYEGNSGSPLHF.

The chain links TRBV10-3 to TRBJ1-2; 11 bases match TRBD1. The CDR3 is made up of 14 amino acids. CDR1 ENHRY and CDR2 SYGVKD come from the germline V gene. Trimming removed 6 bases from V and 3 bases from J; junction bases left unmatched: 3. The CDR3 DNA follows: TGTGCCATCAGGTCGGGACAGGGGGACTATGGCTACACCTTC. This codes for CAIRSGQGDYGYTF.

This clone was seen only once. The chain joins TRBV7-2 to TRBJ2-5, with a weak D call TRBD1 (6 bases). Germline CDR1 and CDR2: SGHTA and FQGNSA. The CDR3 consists of 14 residues. Trimming removed 5 bases at V and 1 base at J, with 11 bases between. CDR3 DNA: TGTGCCAGCAGCGCCTGGGGGCTCCAAGAGACCCAGTACTTC. This sequence encodes CASSAWGLQETQYF.

V usage is TRBV28 and J usage is TRBJ1-1; no reliable D call. Germline V gene sequence: CDR1 MDHEN, CDR2 SYDVKM. V lost 1 base to trimming and J lost 5 bases, with 17 bases between them. CDR3 length: 16 residues. CDR3 DNA sequence: TGTGCCAGCAGTTTATACTCATCCCCATCACTTACTGAAGCTTTCTTT. It specifies CASSLYSSPSLTEAFF.

This clone was seen once. The genes are TRBV5-1 and TRBJ2-7, with D possibly matching TRBD2 (7 bases). This CDR3 has 16 amino acids. CDR1 and CDR2 (germline): SGHRS, YFSETQ. V lost 8 bases to trimming and J lost 1 base, with 22 bases between them. The CDR3: CARCGGPFKFSYEQYF. The CDR3 DNA follows: TGCGCCAGGTGCGGGGGCCCCTTTAAATTTTCCTACGAGCAGTACTTC.